Listed here are 12 T cell receptor beta chains from one sample, sequenced in a study of CD8+ T cells in alopecia areata. Following extraction, RNA underwent reverse transcription to cDNA, which served as the sequencing template. Sequencing used immunoSEQ multiplex PCR; TCRdb keeps in-frame clones, though not all of them. Of about 130,000 clones in the sample, about 57% were seen once. This specimen was CD4+ T cells sorted from blood, taken at week 0. These receptors were taken from a human donor with alopecia areata.

The chain employs TRBV5-6 and TRBJ2-5, with D possibly matching TRBD1 (6 bases). The V and J ends lost 9 bases and 0 bases respectively, with 15 bases between them. This CDR3 region has 14 residues. From germline, CDR1 is SGHDT and CDR2 YYEEEE. The CDR3: CATKGQSYQETQYF. The CDR3 nucleotides read TGTGCCACCAAGGGACAATCGTACCAAGAGACCCAGTACTTC.

This clone was recorded only once. The V and J genes are TRBV7-2 and TRBJ2-5; D not resolved. Trimming took 1 base from V and 4 from J, leaving 7 bases between them. The V gene's germline CDR1 is SGHTA and CDR2 FQGNSA. This CDR3 comprises 13 residues. CDR3 in DNA: TGTGCCAGCAGCTTAGTAGGTCCAGAGACCCAGTACTTC. Its translation is CASSLVGPETQYF.

As to this clone: Distinct nucleotide sequences in the sample also encode this CDR3. This chain connects TRBV28 to TRBJ1-1; D unresolved. V lost 3 bases and J lost 5, with 7 bases in between. CDR3 length: 12 residues. Germline V gene lookup returns CDR1 MDHEN and CDR2 SYDVKM. CDR3 coding DNA: TGTGCCAGCAGTTTCCGCGGAACTGAAGCTTTCTTT. Amino acids: CASSFRGTEAFF. Variable domain in full (rest from reference TRBV28 and TRBJ1-1): DVKVTQSSRYLVKRTGEKVFLECVQDMDHENMFWYRQDPGLGLRLIYFSYDVKMKEKGDIPEGYSVSREKKERFSLILESASTNQTSMYLCASSFRGTEAFFGQGTRLTVV.

This chain links TRBV15 with TRBJ1-4; 8 bases agree with TRBD1. The CDR3 spans 13 residues. CDR1 LNHNV and CDR2 YYDKDF come from the germline V gene (reference sequence). After removal of 8 bases from V and 7 bases from J, the junction contained 6 bases not matched to a gene. The CDR3 protein is CATGTGGSEKLFF. The CDR3 DNA is TGTGCCACCGGAACAGGGGGTAGTGAAAAACTGTTTTTT. The full variable domain, completed using reference TRBV15 and TRBJ1-4, is DAMVIQNPRYQVTQFGKPVTLSCSQTLNHNVMYWYQQKSSQAPKLLFHYYDKDFNNEADTPDNFQSRRPNTSFCFLDIRSPGLGDTAMYLCATGTGGSEKLFFGSGTQLSVL.

The chain couples TRBV4-3 to TRBJ2-7; TRBD2 matches 8 bases. The junction had 7 bases not matched to a gene; V was cut back by 4 bases and J by 5 bases. The CDR3 is made up of 14 amino acids. From germline, CDR1 is LGHNA and CDR2 YSLEER. Here the CDR3 reads CASSLAGLTDEQYF. The CDR3 bases are TGCGCCAGCAGCCTAGCGGGATTGACGGACGAGCAGTACTTC.

The V gene is TRBV10-3, the J gene TRBJ1-1; D uncertain. The CDR3 is 13 amino acids. Trimming removed 3 bases at V and 0 bases at J, with 5 bases between. The germline V gene encodes CDR1 ENHRY and CDR2 SYGVKD. This chain's CDR3 is CAISDSMNTEAFF. CDR3 coding DNA: TGTGCCATCAGTGACAGCATGAACACTGAAGCTTTCTTT.

Of note for this clone: The same CDR3 also results from other DNA sequences found in this sample. The chain recombines TRBV19 with TRBJ2-6; D unresolved. Germline values: CDR1 LNHDA, CDR2 SQIVND (reference sequence). The CDR3 consists of 15 residues. The V end lost 1 base, the J end lost 0 bases, and 4 bases lay between the germline ends. The CDR3 DNA reads TGTGCCAGTAGTATAGGGGGCTCTGGGGCCAACGTCCTGACTTTC. Amino acids: CASSIGGSGANVLTF.

The V gene is TRBV29-1, the J gene TRBJ2-3, with D maybe TRBD2 (5 bases). CDR1 and CDR2 from the germline V gene are SQVTM and ANQGSEA. CDR3 length: 13 amino acids. Trimming took 4 bases from V and 6 from J, leaving 14 bases between them. In DNA, the CDR3 is TGCAGCGTTGCTTCTCTAGCTGGGGATACGCAGTATTTT. It encodes CSVASLAGDTQYF.

This clone was observed a single time. CDR3 in amino acids: CASSVLPTGELFF. CDR3 nucleotides: TGTGCCAGCAGCGTACTCCCTACCGGGGAGCTGTTTTTT. The chain couples TRBV9 to TRBJ2-2, with D uncertain. The CDR3 is 13 residues long. V lost 1 base and J 5 bases, leaving 6 bases between the germline ends. Germline V gene sequence: CDR1 SGDLS, CDR2 YYNGEE.

The chain employs TRBV7-8 and TRBJ1-1, with D perhaps TRBD1 (6 bases). Per germline, CDR1 SGHVS and CDR2 FQNEAQ. The CDR3 runs 17 residues. The V end lost 4 bases, the J end lost 7 bases, and 25 bases lay between the germline ends. CDR3 DNA: TGTGCCAGCAGCTCTAATCCTAGTTACAGGGAAAGTCTTGAAGCTTTCTTT. This translates into CASSSNPSYRESLEAFF.

J is TRBJ2-3 and V is TRBV5-4; 10 bases map to TRBD1. The CDR3 contains 14 residues. The junction had 9 bases not matched to a gene; V was cut back by 10 bases and J by 4 bases. The germline V gene has CDR1 SGHNT and CDR2 YYREEE (reference sequence). CDR3 coding DNA: TGTGCCTCAGGACAGGGGGTTCAACCAGATACGCAGTATTTT. Residues: CASGQGVQPDTQYF.

The genes are TRBV9 and TRBJ1-1, with D perhaps matching TRBD1 (6 bases). Per germline, CDR1 SGDLS and CDR2 YYNGEE. CDR3 size: 14 residues. Trimming removed 3 bases from V and 7 bases from J, with 16 bases in between. The CDR3 spells CASSAADRRGEAFF. The CDR3, as DNA: TGTGCCAGCAGCGCGGCAGACAGGAGGGGTGAAGCTTTCTTT.